This T cell receptor beta chain derives from a study of T-cell memory formation after mild COVID-19. Whole-study context: TCR clusters were mostly donor specific.

From the 5' RACE reads, TCRdb called clonotypes with MiXCR, one entry per CDR3 protein. The sample gives about 540,000 distinct CDR3 sequences, over 20% of which show up once; approximately 12% is in the top ten. V shed 7 bases and J shed 7 bases, with 16 bases lying between them. The CDR3 has 13 amino acids. Germline V gene sequence: CDR1 LNHDA, CDR2 SQIVND (reference sequence). This sequence was found in an adult woman who had mild COVID-19 (a few samples of this study predate the infection). Cell type and time point are not known. The source material was PBMCs or a T cell subset sorted from them (not recorded which). This rearrangement joins TRBV19 to TRBJ1-2, with D tentatively TRBD1 (6 bases). The CDR3 DNA reads TGTGCCAGTATTAGTTGGGGGGCGAGTGGCTACACCTTC. Residues: CASISWGASGYTF.